One and the same sample provided the 27 T cell receptor beta chains below, sequenced in a study of shared clonotypes between healthy human individuals. Produced via immunoSEQ multiplex PCR; TCRdb's table is partial and in-frame only. Among around 1,000,000 clones listed, 60% to 80% were seen once. Sequencing used memory CD4+ T cells from PBMCs. This sample's subset: CD45RA-negative fraction. These receptors came from a man between 18 and 29 years old in good health. Some clones in this sample may be carry-over from other donors' samples.

The J gene is TRBJ1-2, the V gene TRBV28; 7 bases are shared with TRBD1. The germline V gene encodes CDR1 MDHEN and CDR2 SYDVKM. CDR3 size: 13 residues. V shed 6 bases, J shed 8 bases, and the junction held 9 bases outside the gene matches. The CDR3, as DNA: TGTGCCAGCAGATCGATGATAGGGGGCGGCTACACCTTC. Its translation: CASRSMIGGGYTF.

This clone was seen repeatedly, ten times or more. V and J are TRBV11-2 and TRBJ2-3; TRBD2 agrees at 9 bases. The CDR3 extends over 15 amino acids. Per germline, CDR1 SGHAT and CDR2 FQNNGV. With 5 bases clipped from V and 6 bases from J, the junction kept 9 bases outside the gene matches. The CDR3 DNA follows: TGTGCCAGCAGCCTTAGCGGGAGCCTCGGGGATACGCAGTATTTT. Its translation is CASSLSGSLGDTQYF.

CDR3 amino acids: CASSPGLIGGGGTEAFF. CDR3 DNA sequence: TGTGCCAGCTCACCCGGCTTGATCGGCGGGGGCGGCACTGAAGCTTTCTTT. The chain couples TRBV18 to TRBJ1-1; tentative D call: TRBD1 (6 bases). The CDR3 is 17 amino acids. V shed 3 bases and J shed 4 bases, with 21 bases lying between them. The germline CDR1 and CDR2 sequences are KGHSH and LQKENI.

The chain employs TRBV19 and TRBJ1-2, with 10 positions matching TRBD1. Trimming removed 2 bases from V and 5 bases from J; junction bases left unmatched: 14. The V gene's germline CDR1 is LNHDA and CDR2 SQIVND (reference sequence). CDR3 length equals 18 residues. This chain's CDR3 is CASSIFRGQGPSLYGYTF. CDR3 DNA sequence: TGTGCCAGTAGTATATTTCGGGGACAGGGGCCGTCTTTATATGGCTACACCTTC. Combining the CDR3 with reference TRBV19 and TRBJ1-2 gives the whole variable domain DGGITQSPKYLFRKEGQNVTLSCEQNLNHDAMYWYRQDPGQGLRLIYYSQIVNDFQKGDIAEGYSVSREKKESFPLTVTSAQKNPTAFYLCASSIFRGQGPSLYGYTFGSGTRLTVV.

This clone came up once. Distinct nucleotide sequences in the sample also encode this CDR3. The chain is built from TRBV18 and TRBJ1-2; 7 positions match TRBD1. This CDR3 comprises 14 residues. Germline V gene lookup returns CDR1 KGHSH and CDR2 LQKENI. V shed 3 bases and J 1 base; nucleotides not matched to a gene: 2. The CDR3 sequence: CASSPGTDNYGYTF. The DNA for the CDR3 is TGTGCCAGCTCACCCGGGACAGATAACTATGGCTACACCTTC.

In its sample, this clone was seen once. V gene TRBV5-5 combines with J gene TRBJ2-5, with 7 positions matching TRBD2. Germline values: CDR1 SGHKS, CDR2 YYEKEE (reference sequence). J gave up 5 bases and V 3 bases, and 10 bases lay outside the gene matches. This CDR3 region has 15 residues. CDR3 region: CASSWEGTAWETQYF. DNA of the CDR3: TGTGCCAGCAGCTGGGAGGGGACCGCGTGGGAGACCCAGTACTTC.

This clone came up a few times. The sample holds other DNA sequences that translate to the same CDR3. This chain connects TRBV15 to TRBJ2-1; D not certain. CDR3 length equals 14 residues. Germline CDR1 and CDR2: LNHNV and YYDKDF (reference sequence). V was pared by 1 base and J by 4 bases, with 8 bases between. The CDR3 DNA is TGTGCCACCAGCAGAGCAGGACCTTACAATGAGCAGTTCTTC. This sequence encodes CATSRAGPYNEQFF.

V and J are TRBV11-2 and TRBJ2-3; 12 nucleotides agree with TRBD2. The CDR3 is 18 residues long. Germline lookup yields CDR1 SGHAT and CDR2 FQNNGV. V trimming: 5 bases; J trimming: 2 bases; junction bases outside the gene matches: 11. The CDR3 nucleotides read TGTGCCAGCAGCCCCCGACTAGCGGGAGTGACTTACACAGATACGCAGTATTTT. As protein: CASSPRLAGVTYTDTQYF.

This clone has only a few counts. The genes are TRBV28 and TRBJ2-7, with TRBD2 as a possible D gene (5 bases). Germline V gives CDR1 MDHEN, CDR2 SYDVKM. This CDR3 is built from 12 residues. Trimming took 8 bases from V and 3 from J, leaving 11 bases between them. The CDR3 bases are TGTGCCAGCGAAGCGGCCCGCTACGAGCAGTACTTC. Protein: CASEAARYEQYF.

The rearrangement links TRBV5-1 to TRBJ2-5; D gene uncertain. This CDR3 comprises 14 residues. Germline loops: CDR1 SGHRS, CDR2 YFSETQ. V lost 4 bases and J 1 base, leaving 11 bases between the germline ends. Here the CDR3 reads CASSEGGGQETQYF. Here the CDR3 DNA reads TGCGCCAGCAGCGAAGGCGGTGGCCAAGAGACCCAGTACTTC.

Comment on this clone: Other DNA sequences in the sample encode the same CDR3. The chain couples TRBV7-9 to TRBJ2-1, with D unresolved. Germline V gene data show CDR1 as SEHNR and CDR2 as FQNEAQ (reference sequence). V lost 6 bases, J lost 4 bases, and 7 bases lay in between. This CDR3 has 12 residues. CDR3 sequence: CASSLQYNEQFF. CDR3 DNA sequence: TGTGCCAGCAGTTTACAGTACAATGAGCAGTTCTTC.

The chain links TRBV5-1 to TRBJ2-2; TRBD2 matches at 10 bases. V dropped 4 bases and J dropped 6; count of bases not matched to a gene: 9. Germline CDR1 is SGHRS and CDR2 is YFSETQ. The CDR3 covers 16 residues. CDR3 amino acids: CASSSAPSGSAGELFF. The CDR3 nucleotides are TGCGCCAGCAGCAGTGCCCCTAGCGGGAGCGCCGGGGAGCTGTTTTTT.

The CDR3 loop is CASSSGGDNEQFF. CDR3 DNA: TGTGCCAGCAGCTCCGGGGGAGACAATGAGCAGTTCTTC. V is TRBV11-3 and J is TRBJ2-1; D perhaps matches TRBD2 (6 bases). The V end was cut by 4 bases, the J end by 5 bases, with 9 bases between. This CDR3 region has 13 residues. Germline V CDR1 and CDR2: SGHNT, YENEEA.

The chain combines TRBV27 with TRBJ2-2; D unclear. V lost 2 bases, J lost 6 bases, and 7 bases lay in between. From germline, CDR1 is MNHEY and CDR2 SMNVEV (reference sequence). CDR3 length equals 13 residues. Here the CDR3 reads CASSLTFPGELFF. CDR3 DNA sequence: TGTGCCAGCAGTTTAACGTTCCCCGGGGAGCTGTTTTTT.

Only a few counts were recorded for this clone. The rearrangement joins TRBV28 to TRBJ1-5; possible D gene TRBD1, 6 bases. CDR3 length equals 14 residues. Germline V lookup: CDR1 MDHEN, CDR2 SYDVKM. Trimming removed 8 bases at V and 4 bases at J, with 15 bases between. CDR3 bases: TGTGCCAGCGCTGGTTTAGGGACAAATCAGCCCCAGCATTTT. Protein sequence: CASAGLGTNQPQHF. Combining the CDR3 with reference TRBV28 and TRBJ1-5 gives the whole variable domain DVKVTQSSRYLVKRTGEKVFLECVQDMDHENMFWYRQDPGLGLRLIYFSYDVKMKEKGDIPEGYSVSREKKERFSLILESASTNQTSMYLCASAGLGTNQPQHFGDGTRLSIL.

The CDR3 loop is CASGLSQVGGYTF. The CDR3 bases are TGTGCTAGTGGTTTGTCACAGGTCGGTGGCTACACCTTC. The chain combines TRBV12-5 with TRBJ1-2; D is perhaps TRBD1 (5 bases). Germline CDR1 and CDR2: LGHNT and FRNRAP. This CDR3 spans 13 amino acids. Deletions cut 2 bases from V and 7 bases from J, with 11 bases between. The full variable domain, its missing parts supplied by reference TRBV12-5 and TRBJ1-2, is DARVTQTPRHKVTEMGQEVTMRCQPILGHNTVFWYRQTMMQGLELLAYFRNRAPLDDSGMPKDRFSAEMPDATLATLKIQPSEPRDSAVYFCASGLSQVGGYTFGSGTRLTVV.

This rearrangement joins TRBV11-3 to TRBJ2-3, with D unresolved. This CDR3 comprises 13 residues. Germline values: CDR1 SGHNT, CDR2 YENEEA. Deletions cut 5 bases from V and 7 bases from J, with 13 bases between. CDR3: CASSPTVTHTQYF. CDR3 DNA: TGTGCCAGCAGCCCCACAGTGACCCATACGCAGTATTTT.

This sequence joins TRBV28 and TRBJ2-5; D is possibly TRBD1 (5 bases). Germline-derived CDR1 and CDR2 are MDHEN and SYDVKM. This CDR3 spans 15 amino acids. Trimming removed 5 bases from V and 2 bases from J, with 15 bases in between. The CDR3, as DNA: TGTGCCAGCAGTCAAACACGAAGGGGTCAAGAGACCCAGTACTTC. It specifies CASSQTRRGQETQYF.

The chain uses TRBV27 and TRBJ2-7; tentative D call: TRBD1 (6 bases). V was clipped by 6 bases and J by 0 bases, with 12 bases between them. From germline, CDR1 is MNHEY and CDR2 SMNVEV (reference sequence). The CDR3 consists of 14 residues. The CDR3, as DNA: TGTGCCAGCAGAAAACAGGGCACCTCCTACGAGCAGTACTTC. Protein sequence: CASRKQGTSYEQYF.

The chain links TRBV2 to TRBJ2-7; maybe TRBD2 (5 bases). Germline V gene lookup returns CDR1 SNHLY and CDR2 FYNNEI. Trimming removed 4 bases at V and 3 bases at J, with 7 bases between. The CDR3 has 12 residues. The CDR3 sequence is CASSAGIYEQYF. The CDR3 DNA sequence: TGTGCCAGCAGTGCGGGGATCTACGAGCAGTACTTC.

CDR3 protein: CASSLGSGATNEKLFF. CDR3 nucleotides: TGTGCCAGCAGCTTGGGGTCGGGTGCAACTAATGAAAAACTGTTTTTT. This rearrangement joins TRBV5-4 to TRBJ1-4; D is uncertain. Trimming cost V 0 bases and J 0 bases, with 9 bases left between them. CDR3 size: 16 residues. Germline assignment: CDR1 SGHNT and CDR2 YYREEE (reference sequence).

About this clone: Other DNA sequences within the sample encode an identical CDR3. V and J are TRBV4-1 and TRBJ2-1; D is unresolved. The CDR3 runs to 12 residues. The ends were cut back, 1 base at V and 9 bases at J, with 7 bases in the middle. Germline loops: CDR1 MGHRA, CDR2 YSYEKL. CDR3 residues: CASSQGGFEQFF. CDR3 nucleotides: TGCGCCAGCAGCCAAGGAGGCTTTGAGCAGTTCTTC.

The rearrangement uses TRBV29-1 and TRBJ1-5; TRBD1 matches 11 bases. The CDR3 has 13 residues. V lost 4 bases to trimming and J lost 6 bases; unmatched junction nucleotides: 2. CDR1 and CDR2 from the germline V gene are SQVTM and ANQGSEA. The CDR3 spells CSVGGTGGQPQHF. The CDR3 bases are TGCAGCGTTGGGGGGACAGGGGGTCAGCCCCAGCATTTT.

The chain employs TRBV5-4 and TRBJ1-4; D unclear. The V gene's germline CDR1 is SGHNT and CDR2 YYREEE (reference sequence). Trimming cost V 0 bases and J 5 bases, with 17 bases left between them. The CDR3 is made up of 17 amino acids. The CDR3 coding sequence is TGTGCCAGCAGCTTGGGGTCTCCGGGCATGGTGAATGAAAAACTGTTTTTT. Its protein is CASSLGSPGMVNEKLFF.

This chain links TRBV18 with TRBJ2-1, with 7 bases identical to TRBD1. J gave up 8 bases and V 6 bases, and 7 bases lay outside the gene matches. The germline gives CDR1 KGHSH, CDR2 LQKENI. There are 13 residues in the CDR3. CDR3 nucleotide sequence: TGTGCCAGCTCCCCCGGGACAGAGGATGAGCAGTTCTTC. Translation: CASSPGTEDEQFF.

A single count supports this clone. The CDR3 loop is CASSPRPRGRSTDTQYF. CDR3 DNA sequence: TGTGCCAGCAGCCCCCGCCCGAGGGGGCGAAGCACAGATACGCAGTATTTT. This chain uses TRBV7-2 with TRBJ2-3, with TRBD1 identical over 7 bases. Germline V gene lookup returns CDR1 SGHTA and CDR2 FQGNSA. The CDR3 sequence is 17 residues long. Trimming took 5 bases from V and 0 from J; bases not matched to a gene: 11. The full variable domain, completed using reference TRBV7-2 and TRBJ2-3, is GAGVSQSPSNKVTEKGKDVELRCDPISGHTALYWYRQSLGQGLEFLIYFQGNSAPDKSGLPSDRFSAERTGGSVSTLTIQRTQQEDSAVYLCASSPRPRGRSTDTQYFGPGTRLTVL.

The chain is built from TRBV5-1 and TRBJ2-1, with TRBD1 matching over 7 bases. Trimming removed 0 bases from V and 4 bases from J; junction bases left unmatched: 10. Germline V gene lookup returns CDR1 SGHRS and CDR2 YFSETQ. The CDR3 covers 17 residues. The CDR3 protein is CASSLGLSRDSYNEQFF. Written as DNA, the CDR3 is TGCGCCAGCAGCTTGGGGCTTTCCCGGGACAGTTACAATGAGCAGTTCTTC.